The rows below give T cell receptor beta chains drawn from one sample of a study of shared clonotypes between healthy human individuals. TCRdb keeps only in-frame clones here, not all; method: immunoSEQ multiplex PCR. The table has about 1,800,000 clones, roughly 94% seen once. Sequenced: naive CD8+ T cells sorted from blood. These receptors were collected from a man aged 18 to 30 in good health. Each CDR3 is given with its conserved first and last residue. A D gene is named only where the DNA matches it firmly. Size tells how often a clone was seen (once, few, many) or the class of an expanded clone, and some rows leave it out.

>TRBV10-2|TRBD2|NA|TRBJ2-7
TGCGCCAGCAGCGCGGGACTAGCGGGAGTTGAGCAGTACTTC
CASSAGLAGVEQYF
>TRBV13|NA|NA|TRBJ1-1
TGTGCCAGCAGCAACCCGGAGGGTAGGGACACTGAAGCTTTCTTT
CASSNPEGRDTEAFF
>TRBV27|NA|NA|TRBJ2-1
TGTGCCAGCAGCCTCCGGGATTACCTCAACAATGAGCAGTTCTTC
CASSLRDYLNNEQFF
>TRBV5-4|NA|NA|TRBJ1-5
TGTGCCAGCAGCCCGGACGGATACAATCAGCCCCAGCATTTT
CASSPDGYNQPQHF
>TRBV28|TRBD2|NA|TRBJ2-3
TGTGCCAGCAGTTTAGGCGGGGGGGAGGCAGATACGCAGTATTTT
CASSLGGGEADTQYF
>TRBV13|NA|NA|TRBJ1-4
TGTGCCAGCAGCTTAGTTGCGGCAGGGGTGGATGAAAAACTGTTTTTT
CASSLVAAGVDEKLFF
>TRBV6-1|NA|NA|TRBJ2-5
TGTGCCAGCAGTGAATGGGGTCAAGAGACCCAGTACTTC
CASSEWGQETQYF
>TRBV6-4|NA|NA|TRBJ2-3
TGTGCCAGCACCTGTTGGGTCCAGGGGACAGATACGCAGTATTTT
CASTCWVQGTDTQYF
>TRBV11-2|NA|NA|TRBJ1-1
TGTGCCAGCAGGATAGGGGACACTGAAGCTTTCTTT
CASRIGDTEAFF
>TRBV5-6|TRBD2|NA|TRBJ2-5
TGTGCCAGCAGCTTGGGGCCGACTAGCTACCAAGAGACCCAGTACTTC
CASSLGPTSYQETQYF
>TRBV9|NA|NA|TRBJ1-4
TGTGCCAGCAGCGTAGAGGGCAGCTACGGGGAAAAACTGTTTTTT
CASSVEGSYGEKLFF
>TRBV4-1|TRBD1|NA|TRBJ2-2
TGCGCCAGCAGCCGAAGAGGACAGGCAGAGAACACCGGGGAGCTGTTTTTT
CASSRRGQAENTGELFF
>TRBV10-3|TRBD1|NA|TRBJ1-2
TGTGCCATCAGTGAGTCGAGTTCAGGGGGCGCGTACTATGGCTACACCTTC
CAISESSSGGAYYGYTF
>TRBV15|NA|NA|TRBJ1-1
TGTGCCACCAGCAGAGATATCCGGGAGGGCACTGAAGCTTTCTTT
CATSRDIREGTEAFF
>TRBV9|NA|NA|TRBJ1-1
TGTGCCAGCAGCGTAGATGGCGGGACTGAAGCTTTCTTT
CASSVDGGTEAFF
>TRBV9|TRBD1|once|TRBJ2-1
TGTGCCAGCAGCAGACAGGGCGAGGATGAGCAGTTCTTC
CASSRQGEDEQFF
>TRBV7-8|TRBD1|NA|TRBJ1-6
TGTGCCAGCAGCTTGGGGCCAGGGGGCGATTCACCCCTCCACTTT
CASSLGPGGDSPLHF
>TRBV19|NA|NA|TRBJ2-3
TGTGCCAGTAGTATAAACACAGATACGCAGTATTTT
CASSINTDTQYF
>TRBV11-2|NA|once|TRBJ1-1
TGTGCCAGCAGCTTAGTCGGGCAGGGGTGGAACACTGAAGCTTTCTTT
CASSLVGQGWNTEAFF
>TRBV9|NA|NA|TRBJ2-7
TGTGCCAGCAGCGTAGAATCCCAAGTTACGGGAGTGTACGAGCAGTACTTC
CASSVESQVTGVYEQYF
>TRBV28|NA|NA|TRBJ2-7
TGTGCCAGCAGCCTAGGGCTCTACGAGCAGTACTTC
CASSLGLYEQYF
>TRBV30|NA|NA|TRBJ1-2
TGTGCCTGGAGTGTAAAGGGTAATAACTATGGCTACACCTTC
CAWSVKGNNYGYTF
>TRBV11-2|TRBD1|NA|TRBJ2-7
TGTGCCAGCAGCGGCACAGGGGGCTGGTCCTACGAGCAGTACTTC
CASSGTGGWSYEQYF
>TRBV28|NA|few|TRBJ1-6
TGTGCCAGCAGTTCGTTAGGAGACACCAATTCACCCCTCCACTTT
CASSSLGDTNSPLHF
>TRBV19|NA|few|TRBJ1-6
TGTGCCAGTAGCTCCACAGGGTTCAATTCACCCCTCCACTTT
CASSSTGFNSPLHF
>TRBV10-3|NA|NA|TRBJ1-1
TGTGCCATCAGTGTGACAGGCCCCACTGAAGCTTTCTTT
CAISVTGPTEAFF
>TRBV7-3|NA|once|TRBJ2-7
TGTGCCAGCAGCTTATTTGACGAGCAGTACTTC
CASSLFDEQYF
>TRBV7-2|NA|NA|TRBJ1-4
TGTGCCAGCAGCTTCGGGATATCCAAGAGTAATGAAAAACTGTTTTTT
CASSFGISKSNEKLFF
>TRBV9|NA|NA|TRBJ2-5
TGTGCCAGCAGCATCGGAACAGGGGCGGGGGAGACCCAGTACTTC
CASSIGTGAGETQYF
>TRBV11-2|NA|few|TRBJ2-2
TGTGCCAGCAGCTTAGCGGGAGACAACACCGGGGAGCTGTTTTTT
CASSLAGDNTGELFF
>TRBV28|TRBD2|once|TRBJ2-7
TGTGCCAGCAGCATAGCGGGGGGAACCTACGAGCAGTACTTC
CASSIAGGTYEQYF
>TRBV28|NA|NA|TRBJ1-2
TGTGCCAGCAGTTCCCGGGGTATCTATGGCTACACCTTC
CASSSRGIYGYTF
>TRBV6-5|TRBD1|NA|TRBJ1-2
TGTGCCAGCAGCCCCGGGACAGGCTATGGCTACACCTTC
CASSPGTGYGYTF
>TRBV27|NA|NA|TRBJ1-2
TGTGCCAGCAGTTTATCGAAACAGCCTACCGCCTATGGCTACACCTTC
CASSLSKQPTAYGYTF
>TRBV5-1|NA|NA|TRBJ2-7
TGCGCCAGCAGCTTGGCGGCGGCCGCGACCTACGAGCAGTACTTC
CASSLAAAATYEQYF
>TRBV5-1|TRBD2|NA|TRBJ2-4
TGCGCCAGCAGCCCGGGACTAGCTAGTACCCCCAAAAACATTCAGTACTTC
CASSPGLASTPKNIQYF
>TRBV11-2|TRBD2|once|TRBJ2-7
TGTGCCAGCAGCTTAGAGGGCGGGAGCTCCTACGAGCAGTACTTC
CASSLEGGSSYEQYF
>TRBV6-4|TRBD1|NA|TRBJ1-2
TGTGCCAGCAGTCAGGACAGGGGTTATGGCTACACCTTC
CASSQDRGYGYTF
>TRBV6-1|TRBD1|NA|TRBJ2-7
TGTGCCAGCAGTGAAGATCCCGGACAGGCTTCCGAGCAGTACTTC
CASSEDPGQASEQYF
>TRBV6-6|NA|NA|TRBJ1-1
TGTGCCAGCAGTTACACGGCTGAAGCTTTCTTT
CASSYTAEAFF
>TRBV6-5|TRBD1|NA|TRBJ1-2
TGTGCCAGCAGTCCCGGGACAGGGGCCTATGGCTACACCTTC
CASSPGTGAYGYTF
>TRBV29-1|TRBD2|NA|TRBJ2-1
TGCAGCGCCGAACTGCCGGGACTAGCGGGAGGGTACAATGAGCAGTTCTTC
CSAELPGLAGGYNEQFF
>TRBV5-1|NA|NA|TRBJ1-1
TGCGCCAGCAGCTTGAGACCCACAGCCACCCACAAGAGATACACTGAAGCTTTCTTT
CASSLRPTATHKRYTEAFF
>TRBV27|NA|NA|TRBJ2-7
TGTGCCAGCAGCTGGCGGGTTACCTACGAGCAGTACTTC
CASSWRVTYEQYF
>TRBV9|TRBD2|NA|TRBJ2-2
TGTGCCAGCAGCGCCCCGACTAGCGGGGACACCGGGGAGCTGTTTTTT
CASSAPTSGDTGELFF
>TRBV12-5|NA|NA|TRBJ2-7
TGTGCTAGTGGTTTGGTAAGGGAGACTAACTACGAGCAGTACTTC
CASGLVRETNYEQYF
>TRBV28|NA|NA|TRBJ2-2
TGTGCCAGCAGTTTACGGTCCTTCACCGGGGAGCTGTTTTTT
CASSLRSFTGELFF
>TRBV19|NA|once|TRBJ2-3
TGTGCCAGTAGTATTAGTAGCGTTGGCACAGATACGCAGTATTTT
CASSISSVGTDTQYF
>TRBV10-1|TRBD1|NA|TRBJ1-5
TGCGCCAGCAGTGAGTCTCCTTCGCTGGACAGGGGCAATCAGCCCCAGCATTTT
CASSESPSLDRGNQPQHF
>TRBV18|NA|once|TRBJ1-5
TGTGCCAGCTCACCAGGGGGCCTCAATCAGCCCCAGCATTTT
CASSPGGLNQPQHF
>TRBV9|TRBD2|NA|TRBJ2-7
TGTGCCAGCAGCGGTAGCGGGACGACCTACGAGCAGTACTTC
CASSGSGTTYEQYF
>TRBV6-5|TRBD1|NA|TRBJ2-2
TGTGCCACCAGAGCCGGGACAGGGGTTACCGGGGAGCTGTTTTTT
CATRAGTGVTGELFF
>TRBV30|TRBD1|NA|TRBJ1-2
TGTGCCTGGAGACAGGGGGGTATTTACACCTTC
CAWRQGGIYTF
>TRBV9|TRBD2|once|TRBJ2-1
TGTGCCAGCAGCGTAGAAGCGGGGGTCTCGGATGAGCAGTTCTTC
CASSVEAGVSDEQFF
>TRBV7-2|NA|NA|TRBJ2-6
TGTGCCAGCAGTGGTTGGGCAGGGGAATTGGGTGGGGCCAACGTCCTGACTTTC
CASSGWAGELGGANVLTF
>TRBV5-5|TRBD1|once|TRBJ1-1
TGTGCCAGCAGCCCTGAATATGCCGGGACAGAAGGGGACACTGAAGCTTTCTTT
CASSPEYAGTEGDTEAFF
>TRBV27|NA|NA|TRBJ2-7
TGTGCCAGCAGTGGAGGGACTTCCAGGGGATACGAGCAGTACTTC
CASSGGTSRGYEQYF
>TRBV13|TRBD1|NA|TRBJ2-7
TGTGCCAGCAGCAGCCCCGGGACAGCCTACGAGCAGTACTTC
CASSSPGTAYEQYF
>TRBV5-4|NA|NA|TRBJ2-7
TGTGCCAGCAGCTTGGAGGGGGGCACCTACGAGCAGTACTTC
CASSLEGGTYEQYF